Below, 16 T cell receptor beta chains from the same sample are listed, as sequenced in a study of blood T cell repertoires in COVID-19. Repertoires were generated with immunoSEQ multiplex PCR, while TCRdb's copy carries only in-frame clones and drops some. The sample shows more than 450,000 clones, roughly nine tenths of them seen only once. Material: PBMCs or T cells enriched from blood (not recorded which). The origin of the receptors is a woman aged 18 to 35 who had recovered from COVID-19.

This sequence joins TRBV14 and TRBJ2-3; 7 bases map to TRBD1. The CDR3 sequence is 15 residues long. Trimming at V came to 5 bases and at J to 3 bases, leaving 8 bases not matched to a gene. Germline V CDR1 and CDR2: SGHDN, FVKESK. The CDR3 reads CASSVGTEGTDTQYF. CDR3 sequence (DNA): TGTGCCAGCAGCGTCGGGACAGAGGGGACAGATACGCAGTATTTT.

This chain joins TRBV2 and TRBJ2-3, with D tentatively TRBD1 (6 bases). The germline V gene has CDR1 SNHLY and CDR2 FYNNEI. The CDR3 extends over 14 amino acids. Trimming removed 8 bases from V and 1 base from J, with 13 bases in between. CDR3 sequence reads: CASEKGDRTDTQYF. CDR3 DNA: TGTGCCAGCGAGAAGGGGGACCGCACAGATACGCAGTATTTT.

The rearrangement links TRBV30 to TRBJ1-5; D ambiguous. This CDR3 has 15 residues. Trimming left V 3 bases short and J 3 bases short, with 15 bases between. Germline CDR1 GTSNPN, CDR2 SVGIG (reference sequence). The CDR3: CAWREGGEYNQPQHF. The CDR3 DNA reads as TGTGCCTGGAGAGAGGGCGGGGAGTACAATCAGCCCCAGCATTTT.

This rearrangement joins TRBV15 to TRBJ1-1, with 7 bases fitting TRBD1. The CDR3 has 13 amino acids. Germline V lookup: CDR1 LNHNV, CDR2 YYDKDF (reference sequence). V lost 0 bases, J lost 7 bases, and 2 bases stayed unmatched. DNA of the CDR3: TGTGCCACCAGCAGAGAGCGGGACAGTGAAGCTTTCTTT. Amino acid sequence: CATSRERDSEAFF.

The genes are TRBV13 and TRBJ2-3, with 11 bases that match TRBD2. This CDR3 is built from 16 residues. J was trimmed by 3 bases and V by 5 bases; bases with no gene match: 7. CDR1 PRHDT and CDR2 FYEKMQ come from the germline V gene (reference sequence). CDR3 amino acids: CASSPLLAGVTDTQYF. The CDR3 region has the DNA TGTGCCAGCAGCCCGCTACTAGCGGGGGTAACAGATACGCAGTATTTT.

The chain is built from TRBV18 and TRBJ1-3; possibly TRBD1 for D (6 bases). Looked up from germline, CDR1 is KGHSH and CDR2 is LQKENI. This CDR3 comprises 16 residues. V was clipped by 2 bases and J by 4 bases, with 15 bases between them. In nucleotides, the CDR3 is TGTGCCAGCTCACCATCTAGGACAGCCGGCGGAAACACCATATATTTT. The encoded protein is CASSPSRTAGGNTIYF.

As concerns this clone: One end of the junction does not line up with germline, which may come from a read error. The chain combines TRBV7-7 with TRBJ2-1; tentatively, D is TRBD1 (6 bases). Germline-derived CDR1 and CDR2 are SSHAT and FNYEAQ (reference sequence). This CDR3 has 15 residues. The CDR3 sequence: CASSLDRGSYNEQFF. CDR3 sequence (DNA): TGTGCTAGCAGCTTGGACAGAGGCTCCTACAATGAGCAGTTCTTC.

DNA of the CDR3: TGTGCCTGGAGCCCCTCAGGGAAAGGGCTGATGAAAAAACTGTTTTTT. As protein: CAWSPSGKGLMKKLFF. V usage is TRBV30 and J usage is TRBJ1-4, with TRBD1 as a possible D gene (5 bases). CDR3 length: 16 amino acids. Germline CDR1 reads GTSNPN; CDR2 reads SVGIG (reference sequence). The V end lost 3 bases, the J end lost 9 bases, and 23 bases lay between the germline ends.

The J gene is TRBJ1-3, the V gene TRBV29-1; D not certain. Germline CDR1 SQVTM, CDR2 ANQGSEA. Trimming pared 4 bases from V and 0 bases from J, leaving 16 bases between. CDR3 length: 16 residues. The CDR3 protein is CSVGFSGGPSGNTIYF. The CDR3 DNA reads as TGCAGCGTTGGGTTTTCGGGAGGCCCCTCTGGAAACACCATATATTTT.

V and J are TRBV5-1 and TRBJ1-3; D is unresolved. V was trimmed by 3 bases and J by 0 bases, leaving 16 bases between them. This CDR3 is 17 amino acids long. The germline gives CDR1 SGHRS, CDR2 YFSETQ. The CDR3 loop is CASSWAPTGRSGNTIYF. CDR3 nucleotide sequence: TGCGCCAGCAGCTGGGCCCCTACCGGCCGCTCTGGAAACACCATATATTTT.

The chain recombines TRBV10-1 with TRBJ1-1; unclear D gene. CDR3 length: 16 residues. V shed 0 bases and J shed 1 base, with 12 bases lying between them. The germline V gene encodes CDR1 WNHNN and CDR2 SYGVQD (reference sequence). CDR3 protein: CASSESTAAGNTEAFF. Written as DNA, the CDR3 is TGCGCCAGCAGTGAGTCGACGGCGGCCGGGAACACTGAAGCTTTCTTT.

This clone was detected only a few times. The rearrangement uses TRBV5-1 and TRBJ1-5, with TRBD1 as a possible D gene (6 bases). The CDR3 sequence is 15 residues long. In germline, CDR1 is SGHRS, CDR2 YFSETQ. Trimming left V 1 base short and J 6 bases short, with 14 bases between. CDR3 sequence: CASSLNAGDSQPQHF. As DNA, the CDR3 is TGCGCCAGCAGCTTGAATGCAGGGGATAGTCAGCCCCAGCATTTT.

This chain connects TRBV15 to TRBJ2-7; 8 bases are a match to TRBD1. The CDR3 is 13 amino acids. After removal of 5 bases from V and 3 bases from J, the junction contained 3 bases not matched to a gene. From germline, CDR1 is LNHNV and CDR2 YYDKDF (reference sequence). The CDR3 DNA reads TGTGCCACCAGCCTCGACAGGGGCTACGAGCAGTACTTC. Translation gives CATSLDRGYEQYF.

The V call is TRBV5-1, the J call TRBJ1-2, with D maybe TRBD1 (6 bases). Germline lookup yields CDR1 SGHRS and CDR2 YFSETQ. CDR3 size: 16 residues. V was clipped by 2 bases and J by 1 base, with 15 bases between them. The CDR3, as DNA: TGCGCCAGCAGCTTTACAGGGATGGGGTTTAACTATGGCTACACCTTC. This codes for CASSFTGMGFNYGYTF.

V gene TRBV10-3 combines with J gene TRBJ2-3, with TRBD2 matching over 7 bases. Germline V gives CDR1 ENHRY, CDR2 SYGVKD. CDR3 length: 14 residues. J was trimmed by 4 bases and V by 9 bases; bases with no gene match: 10. The CDR3 nucleotides read TGTGCCATGAAGGGCGGGACTACATCAGATACGCAGTATTTT. It yields the protein CAMKGGTTSDTQYF.

The CDR3 here is CASSPGTGSQGDTEAFF. CDR3 DNA: TGTGCCAGCAGCCCGGGGACAGGATCCCAAGGGGACACTGAAGCTTTCTTT. The chain joins TRBV5-4 to TRBJ1-1; 8 nucleotides match TRBD1. CDR1 is SGHNT and CDR2 is YYREEE in the germline V gene (reference sequence). Trimming cost V 4 bases and J 3 bases; bases outside gene matches: 14. This CDR3 spans 17 amino acids.